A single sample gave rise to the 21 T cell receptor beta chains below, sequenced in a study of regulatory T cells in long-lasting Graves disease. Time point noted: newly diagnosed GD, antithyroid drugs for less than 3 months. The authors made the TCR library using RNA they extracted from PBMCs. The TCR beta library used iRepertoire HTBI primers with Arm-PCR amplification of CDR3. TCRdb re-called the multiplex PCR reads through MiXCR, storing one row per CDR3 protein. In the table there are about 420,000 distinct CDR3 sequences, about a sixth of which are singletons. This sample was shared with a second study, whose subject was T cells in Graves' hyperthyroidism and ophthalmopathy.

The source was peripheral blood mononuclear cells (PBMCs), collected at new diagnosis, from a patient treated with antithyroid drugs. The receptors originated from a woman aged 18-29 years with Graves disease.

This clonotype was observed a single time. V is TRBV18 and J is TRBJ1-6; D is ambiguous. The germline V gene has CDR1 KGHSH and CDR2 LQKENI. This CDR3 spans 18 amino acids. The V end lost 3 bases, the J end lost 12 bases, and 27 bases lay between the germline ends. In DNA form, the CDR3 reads TGTGCCAGCTCACCCACTGGGAGGCCCACAGTGATGATCGGACCCCTCCACTTT. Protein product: CASSPTGRPTVMIGPLHF. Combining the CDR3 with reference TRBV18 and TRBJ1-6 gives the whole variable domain NAGVMQNPRHLVRRRGQEARLRCSPMKGHSHVYWYRQLPEEGLKFMVYLQKENIIDESGMPKERFSAEFPKEGPSILRIQQVVRGDSAAYFCASSPTGRPTVMIGPLHFGNGTRLTVT.

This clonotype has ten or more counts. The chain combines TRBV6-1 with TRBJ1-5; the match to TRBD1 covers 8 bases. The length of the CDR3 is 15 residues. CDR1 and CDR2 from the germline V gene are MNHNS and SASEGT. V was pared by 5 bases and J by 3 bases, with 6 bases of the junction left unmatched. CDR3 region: CASSTGGIFNQPQHF. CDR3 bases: TGTGCCAGCAGTACAGGGGGGATCTTCAATCAGCCCCAGCATTTT.

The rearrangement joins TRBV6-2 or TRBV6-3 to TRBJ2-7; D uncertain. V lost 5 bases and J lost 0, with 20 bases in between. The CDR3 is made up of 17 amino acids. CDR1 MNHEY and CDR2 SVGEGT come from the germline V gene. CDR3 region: CASSIDVSSISSYEQYF. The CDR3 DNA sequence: TGTGCCAGCAGTATTGATGTCAGTTCCATAAGCTCCTACGAGCAGTACTTC.

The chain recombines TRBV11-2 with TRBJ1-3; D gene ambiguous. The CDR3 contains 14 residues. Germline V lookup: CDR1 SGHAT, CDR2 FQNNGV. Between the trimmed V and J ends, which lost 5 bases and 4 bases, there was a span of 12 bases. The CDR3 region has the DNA TGTGCCAGCAGCACGAGAGGGTTGGGAAACACCATATATTTT. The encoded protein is CASSTRGLGNTIYF.

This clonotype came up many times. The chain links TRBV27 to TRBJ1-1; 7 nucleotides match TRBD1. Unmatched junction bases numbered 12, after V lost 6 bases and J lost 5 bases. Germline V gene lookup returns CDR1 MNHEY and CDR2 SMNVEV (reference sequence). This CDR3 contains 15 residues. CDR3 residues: CASSLGGLTGTEAFF. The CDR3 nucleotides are TGTGCCAGCAGCCTAGGGGGCCTCACTGGAACTGAAGCTTTCTTT.

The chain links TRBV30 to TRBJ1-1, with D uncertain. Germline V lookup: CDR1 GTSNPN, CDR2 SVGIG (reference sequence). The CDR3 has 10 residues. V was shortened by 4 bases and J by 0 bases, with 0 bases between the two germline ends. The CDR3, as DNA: TGTGCCTGGATGAACACTGAAGCTTTCTTT. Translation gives CAWMNTEAFF. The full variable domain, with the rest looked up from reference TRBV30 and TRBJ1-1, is SQTIHQWPATLVQPVGSPLSLECTVEGTSNPNLYWYRQAAGRGLQLLFYSVGIGQISSEVPQNLSASRPQDRQFILSSKKLLLSDSGFYLCAWMNTEAFFGQGTRLTVV.

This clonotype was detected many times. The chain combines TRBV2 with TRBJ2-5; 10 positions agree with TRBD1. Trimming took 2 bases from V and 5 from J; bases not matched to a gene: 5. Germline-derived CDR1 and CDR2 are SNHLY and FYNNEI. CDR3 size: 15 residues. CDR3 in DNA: TGTGCCAGCAGTGAAATCGGGACAGGGGCCGAGACCCAGTACTTC. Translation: CASSEIGTGAETQYF.

CDR3 coding DNA: TGTGCCACCAGTGACAACCTTCGGAGTACCGGGGAGCTGTTTTTT. Protein product: CATSDNLRSTGELFF. V is TRBV24-1 and J is TRBJ2-2; D gene unclear. The CDR3 has 15 residues. Looked up from germline, CDR1 is KGHDR and CDR2 is SFDVKD. V gave up 4 bases and J gave up 5 bases, with 13 bases separating them.

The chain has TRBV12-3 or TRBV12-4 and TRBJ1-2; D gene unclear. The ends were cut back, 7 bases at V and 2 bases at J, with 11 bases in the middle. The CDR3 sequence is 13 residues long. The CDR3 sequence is CASNEQSNYGYTF. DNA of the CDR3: TGTGCCAGCAACGAACAATCCAACTATGGCTACACCTTC.

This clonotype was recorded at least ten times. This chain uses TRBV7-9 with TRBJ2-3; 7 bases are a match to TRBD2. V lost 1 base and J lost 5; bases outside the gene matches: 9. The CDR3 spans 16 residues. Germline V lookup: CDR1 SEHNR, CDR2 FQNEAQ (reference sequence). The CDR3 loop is CASSLGGTTIGDTQYF. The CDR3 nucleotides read TGTGCCAGCAGCTTAGGCGGGACTACCATCGGAGATACGCAGTATTTT.

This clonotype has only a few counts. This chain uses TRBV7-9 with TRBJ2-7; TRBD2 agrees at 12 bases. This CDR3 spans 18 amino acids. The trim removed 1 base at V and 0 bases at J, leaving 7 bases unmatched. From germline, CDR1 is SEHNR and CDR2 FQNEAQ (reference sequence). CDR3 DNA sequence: TGTGCCAGCAGCTTAGAGTGGACTAGCGGGGAAAGCTCCTACGAGCAGTACTTC. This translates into CASSLEWTSGESSYEQYF.

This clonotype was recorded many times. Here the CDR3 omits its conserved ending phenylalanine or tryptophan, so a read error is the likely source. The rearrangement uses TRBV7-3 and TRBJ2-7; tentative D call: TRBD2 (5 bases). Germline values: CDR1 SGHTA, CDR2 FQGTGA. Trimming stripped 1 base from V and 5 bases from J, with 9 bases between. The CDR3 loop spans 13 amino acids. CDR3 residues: CASSLIGDNEQYL. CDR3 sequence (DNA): TGTGCCAGCAGCTTAATCGGGGATAACGAGCAGTACCTC.

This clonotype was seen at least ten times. The CDR3 loop reads CASSPWGASTEAFF. The CDR3 region has the DNA TGCGCCAGCAGCCCGTGGGGGGCGAGCACTGAAGCTTTCTTT. The J gene is TRBJ1-1, the V gene TRBV5-1; D perhaps matches TRBD1 (6 bases). The V end lost 4 bases, the J end lost 4 bases, and 14 bases lay between the germline ends. The CDR3 length is 14 residues. Germline V gene lookup returns CDR1 SGHRS and CDR2 YFSETQ.

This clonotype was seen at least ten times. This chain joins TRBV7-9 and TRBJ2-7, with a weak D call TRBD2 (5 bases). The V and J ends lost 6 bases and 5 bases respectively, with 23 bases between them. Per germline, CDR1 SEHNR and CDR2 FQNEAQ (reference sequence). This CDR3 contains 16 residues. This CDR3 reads CASSQTKRGIRDEQYF. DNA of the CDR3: TGTGCCAGCAGTCAAACCAAGCGAGGGATCCGTGACGAGCAGTACTTC.

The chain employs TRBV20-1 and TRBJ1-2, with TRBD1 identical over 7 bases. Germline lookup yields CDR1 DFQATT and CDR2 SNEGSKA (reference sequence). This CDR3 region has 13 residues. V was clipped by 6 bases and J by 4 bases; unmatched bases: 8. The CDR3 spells CSAERTGFYGYTF. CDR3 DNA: TGCAGTGCGGAACGGACAGGCTTCTATGGCTACACCTTC.

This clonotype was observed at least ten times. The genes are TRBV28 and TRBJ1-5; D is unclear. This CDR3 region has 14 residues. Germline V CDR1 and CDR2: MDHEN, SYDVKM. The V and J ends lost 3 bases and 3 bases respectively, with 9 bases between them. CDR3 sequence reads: CASSFSEPNQPQHF. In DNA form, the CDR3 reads TGTGCCAGCAGTTTCTCCGAGCCCAATCAGCCCCAGCATTTT.

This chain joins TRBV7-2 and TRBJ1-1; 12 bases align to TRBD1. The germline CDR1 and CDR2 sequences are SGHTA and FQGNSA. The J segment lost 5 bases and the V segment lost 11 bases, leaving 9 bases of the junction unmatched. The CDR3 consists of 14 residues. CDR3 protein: CAWNRDRGPTEAFF. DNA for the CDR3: TGTGCCTGGAACCGGGACAGGGGGCCGACTGAAGCTTTCTTT. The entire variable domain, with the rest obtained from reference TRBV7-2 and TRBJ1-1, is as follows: GAGVSQSPSNKVTEKGKDVELRCDPISGHTALYWYRQSLGQGLEFLIYFQGNSAPDKSGLPSDRFSAERTGGSVSTLTIQRTQQEDSAVYLCAWNRDRGPTEAFFGQGTRLTVV.

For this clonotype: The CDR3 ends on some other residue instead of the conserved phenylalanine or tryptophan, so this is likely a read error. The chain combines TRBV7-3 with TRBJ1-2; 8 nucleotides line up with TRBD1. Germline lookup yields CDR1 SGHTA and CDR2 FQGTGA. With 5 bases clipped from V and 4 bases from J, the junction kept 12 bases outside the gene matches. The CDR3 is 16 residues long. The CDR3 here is CASSPRDRSLVYGYTS. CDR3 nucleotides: TGTGCCAGCAGCCCCCGGGACAGGAGCTTGGTCTATGGCTACACCTCC.

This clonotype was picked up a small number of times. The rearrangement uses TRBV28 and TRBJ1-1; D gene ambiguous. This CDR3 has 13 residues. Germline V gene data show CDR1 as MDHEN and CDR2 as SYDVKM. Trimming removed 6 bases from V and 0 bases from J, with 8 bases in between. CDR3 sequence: CASRPQMNTEAFF. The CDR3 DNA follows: TGTGCCAGCAGACCGCAAATGAACACTGAAGCTTTCTTT.

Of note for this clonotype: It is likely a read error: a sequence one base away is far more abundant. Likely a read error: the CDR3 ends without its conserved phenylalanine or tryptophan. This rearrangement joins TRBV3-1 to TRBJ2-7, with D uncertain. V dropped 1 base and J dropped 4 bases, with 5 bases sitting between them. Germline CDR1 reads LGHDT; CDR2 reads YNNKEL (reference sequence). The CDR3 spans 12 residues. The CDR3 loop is CASSQGPYEQYL. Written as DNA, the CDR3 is TGTGCCAGCAGCCAAGGACCGTACGAGCAGTACCTC.

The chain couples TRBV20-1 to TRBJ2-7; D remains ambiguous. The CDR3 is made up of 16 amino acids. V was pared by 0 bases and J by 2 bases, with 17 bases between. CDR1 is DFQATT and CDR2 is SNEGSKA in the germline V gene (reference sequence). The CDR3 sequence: CSARDPRNPIPYEQYF. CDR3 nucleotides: TGCAGTGCTAGAGACCCTCGGAATCCAATTCCCTACGAGCAGTACTTC.